The sequence of this TCR beta chain was determined in a study of control samples from healthy donors and cancer patients. Germline CDR1 and CDR2: MGHRA and YSYEKL. CDR3 length: 16 amino acids. Sequencing was performed with immunoSEQ multiplex PCR; in TCRdb, only in-frame clones are kept and a portion is missing. The sample holds 80,000 to 100,000 clones, 70% to 80% seen once. Comment on this clone: The junction differs from germline at one of its ends, possibly a read error.

This chain uses TRBV4-1 with TRBJ2-2; perhaps TRBD2 as D (5 bases). This clonotype was sampled from a woman aged 25 to 39 in good health. Material for sequencing was blood. The CDR3 protein is CASSQCGSPEHRGAVF. The CDR3 DNA reads as TGCGCCAGCAGCCAATGTGGATCTCCCGAACACCGGGGAGCTGTTTTT.